The clone carrying this TCR beta chain was detected only once. Its antigen is unidentified. This entry is derived from a study of cytomegalovirus exposure and HLA in healthy donors. The approximately 120-subject validation cohort, separate from the 666-subject first cohort, included the donors. Profiling relied on immunoSEQ multiplex PCR, and the TCRdb table lists in-frame clones only, not all of them. Of over 200,000 clones listed, approximately 86% were seen once; the top ten hold just under 3%. Broader study findings: In vitro confirmation showed three CMV-associated chains to be CMV antigen specific. In the 120 or so validation repertoires, just under 95% of cluster scores exceeded 0, per a later analysis. According to the study, roughly 180 TCR beta chains were cytomegalovirus-associated.

This CDR3 has 14 residues. Germline assignment: CDR1 MDHEN and CDR2 SYDVKM. V lost 6 bases and J lost 7; bases outside the gene matches: 6. The J gene is TRBJ1-5, the V gene TRBV28; 10 bases agree with TRBD1. This TCR derives from a woman aged 18-35 years in good health and CMV-seronegative. The sequencing input was PBMCs. The CDR3 region has the DNA TGTGCCAGCAGGGGACAGGGGTTACGCCAGCCCCAGCATTTT. Protein sequence: CASRGQGLRQPQHF.